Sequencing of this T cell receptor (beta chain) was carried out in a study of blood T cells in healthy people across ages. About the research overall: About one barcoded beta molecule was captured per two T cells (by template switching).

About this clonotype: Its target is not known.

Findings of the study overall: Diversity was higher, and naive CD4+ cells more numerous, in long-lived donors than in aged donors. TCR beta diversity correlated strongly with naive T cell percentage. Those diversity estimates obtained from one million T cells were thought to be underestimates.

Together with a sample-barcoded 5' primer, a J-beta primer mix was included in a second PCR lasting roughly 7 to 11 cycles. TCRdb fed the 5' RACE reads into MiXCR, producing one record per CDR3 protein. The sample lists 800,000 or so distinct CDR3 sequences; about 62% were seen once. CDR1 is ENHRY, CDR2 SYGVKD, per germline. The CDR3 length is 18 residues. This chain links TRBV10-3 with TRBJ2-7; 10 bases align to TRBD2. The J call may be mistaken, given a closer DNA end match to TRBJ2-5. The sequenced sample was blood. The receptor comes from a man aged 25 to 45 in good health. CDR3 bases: TGTGCCATCAGTGTATCCGGGACTAGCGATCCTAAGGGTGAGACCCAGTACTTC. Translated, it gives CAISVSGTSDPKGETQYF.